Listed below are T cell receptor beta chains from one sample, sequenced in a study of OX40 agonist ivuxolimab in advanced cancers. Repertoires were generated with immunoSEQ multiplex PCR, while TCRdb's copy carries only in-frame clones and drops some. The table includes approximately 35,000 clones, 76% detected once. The material sequenced was CD4+ or CD8+ T cells sorted from blood, taken in a trial of the OX40 agonist ivuxolimab. The receptors here all came from an adult with an advanced solid tumor such as melanoma, head and neck, liver or kidney cancer. Both conserved end residues are part of each CDR3. Fields, in order: CDR3 DNA, CDR3 protein, D gene, clone size, V gene, J gene. The D gene is left open where the match is weak. The size field is filled for only some rows; it gives once, few, many or a size class.

CDR3 DNA: TGTGCCAGCTCACCAAGAGGGGGCTTCTATGGCTACACCTTC
CDR3 protein: CASSPRGGFYGYTF
D gene: TRBD1
clone size: -
V gene: TRBV18
J gene: TRBJ1-2

CDR3 DNA: TGTGCCAGCAGCCCGGGCCGCGGGGAGCTGTTTTTT
CDR3 protein: CASSPGRGELFF
D gene: -
clone size: few
V gene: TRBV5-4
J gene: TRBJ2-2

CDR3 DNA: TGCAGCGTTGCGGCGGGGGGGCGAACCGGGGAGCTGTTTTTT
CDR3 protein: CSVAAGGRTGELFF
D gene: TRBD2
clone size: -
V gene: TRBV29-1
J gene: TRBJ2-2

CDR3 DNA: TGTGCCAGCAACAAAGGGGGACAGGCCTATGGCTACACCTTC
CDR3 protein: CASNKGGQAYGYTF
D gene: TRBD1
clone size: -
V gene: TRBV5-4
J gene: TRBJ1-2

CDR3 DNA: TGTGCCAGCAGAGCGAGGGGGGACAATCAGCCCCAGCATTTT
CDR3 protein: CASRARGDNQPQHF
D gene: -
clone size: -
V gene: TRBV6-1
J gene: TRBJ1-5

CDR3 DNA: TGTGCCAGCAAGGTTGAGCGGGGTGGAGATACGCAGTATTTT
CDR3 protein: CASKVERGGDTQYF
D gene: TRBD2
clone size: -
V gene: TRBV7-8
J gene: TRBJ2-3

CDR3 DNA: TGTGCCAGCAGTCAACAGGGGGCGGGAAATCAGCCCCAGCATTTT
CDR3 protein: CASSQQGAGNQPQHF
D gene: TRBD1
clone size: -
V gene: TRBV6-6
J gene: TRBJ1-5

CDR3 DNA: TGTGCCAGCAGCCAAGATCACCAGGCCACTGAAGCTTTCTTT
CDR3 protein: CASSQDHQATEAFF
D gene: -
clone size: -
V gene: TRBV14
J gene: TRBJ1-1

CDR3 DNA: TGTGCCAGCAGTAACGACATCTTCCCTGGGGCCAACGTCCTGACTTTC
CDR3 protein: CASSNDIFPGANVLTF
D gene: -
clone size: -
V gene: TRBV2
J gene: TRBJ2-6

CDR3 DNA: TGCGCCAGCAGCTTGGGGCCAGGGGCGGATAATTCACCCCTCCACTTT
CDR3 protein: CASSLGPGADNSPLHF
D gene: -
clone size: -
V gene: TRBV5-1
J gene: TRBJ1-6

CDR3 DNA: TGCGCCAGCAGATATAGCGGGGACCAAGAGACCCAGTACTTC
CDR3 protein: CASRYSGDQETQYF
D gene: TRBD2
clone size: few
V gene: TRBV10-2
J gene: TRBJ2-5

CDR3 DNA: TGTGCCTGGGGAGACCGGCTCCAAGAGACCCAGTACTTC
CDR3 protein: CAWGDRLQETQYF
D gene: -
clone size: once
V gene: TRBV30
J gene: TRBJ2-5

CDR3 DNA: TGTGCCATCAGTGATTCCGGGACAGGGAGAAGAGGCTATGGCTACACCTTC
CDR3 protein: CAISDSGTGRRGYGYTF
D gene: TRBD1
clone size: -
V gene: TRBV6-1
J gene: TRBJ1-2

CDR3 DNA: TGTGCCAGCAGTTTCCCCCCGCGGGTGGCGCGCACAGATACGCAGTATTTT
CDR3 protein: CASSFPPRVARTDTQYF
D gene: -
clone size: -
V gene: TRBV28
J gene: TRBJ2-3

CDR3 DNA: TGTGCCAGCAGCTCTGGGGACAGGGGGCTGTCCGGGGAGCTGTTTTTT
CDR3 protein: CASSSGDRGLSGELFF
D gene: TRBD1
clone size: -
V gene: TRBV5-4
J gene: TRBJ2-2

CDR3 DNA: TGCACCAGCAGCCAAGATAAGAACAGGGGGCATCGCAACTATGGCTACACCTTC
CDR3 protein: CTSSQDKNRGHRNYGYTF
D gene: -
clone size: medium-sized
V gene: TRBV1
J gene: TRBJ1-2

CDR3 DNA: TGTGCCAGTGATGCCGGGAGGGGGACTGAAGCTTTCTTT
CDR3 protein: CASDAGRGTEAFF
D gene: -
clone size: few
V gene: TRBV19
J gene: TRBJ1-1

CDR3 DNA: TGTGCCAGCAGCGTCGCTAGCGGGCCCTACAATGAGCAGTTCTTC
CDR3 protein: CASSVASGPYNEQFF
D gene: TRBD2
clone size: -
V gene: TRBV9
J gene: TRBJ2-1

CDR3 DNA: TGTGCCAGCGGGGGGCCCACCGGGGAGCTGTTTTTT
CDR3 protein: CASGGPTGELFF
D gene: -
clone size: -
V gene: TRBV4-2
J gene: TRBJ2-2

CDR3 DNA: TGTGCCAGCAGTATCCGACAGGGACCTTCACCCCTCCACTTT
CDR3 protein: CASSIRQGPSPLHF
D gene: TRBD1
clone size: -
V gene: TRBV6-5
J gene: TRBJ1-6

CDR3 DNA: TGTGCCAGCAGTTACATAGCGGGGGGGAGGGAGACCCAGTACTTC
CDR3 protein: CASSYIAGGRETQYF
D gene: TRBD2
clone size: -
V gene: TRBV6-6
J gene: TRBJ2-5

CDR3 DNA: TGTACCAGCAGCTACGGACAGGGGAACACTGAAGCTTTCTTT
CDR3 protein: CTSSYGQGNTEAFF
D gene: TRBD1
clone size: -
V gene: TRBV4-2
J gene: TRBJ1-1

CDR3 DNA: TGTGCCAGCAGCGGTGATGGGGTTGGTGCGAACACTGAAGCTTTCTTT
CDR3 protein: CASSGDGVGANTEAFF
D gene: -
clone size: -
V gene: TRBV7-9
J gene: TRBJ1-1

CDR3 DNA: TGTGCCGCCCGGACAGGGGGAGTTTCACCCCTCCACTTT
CDR3 protein: CAARTGGVSPLHF
D gene: TRBD1
clone size: -
V gene: TRBV6-6
J gene: TRBJ1-6

CDR3 DNA: TGTGCCAGCAGCCAGGACAGGGCTGGCTCCTACGAGCAGTACTTC
CDR3 protein: CASSQDRAGSYEQYF
D gene: TRBD1
clone size: once
V gene: TRBV7-9
J gene: TRBJ2-7

CDR3 DNA: TGTGCCAGCTCACCCCCGACCGGGGGGGGGAGGGAGCAGTACTTC
CDR3 protein: CASSPPTGGGREQYF
D gene: TRBD2
clone size: -
V gene: TRBV18
J gene: TRBJ2-7

CDR3 DNA: TGCGCCAGCAGCCAAGGACAGGGTTCTTACAATGAGCAGTTCTTC
CDR3 protein: CASSQGQGSYNEQFF
D gene: TRBD1
clone size: few
V gene: TRBV4-1
J gene: TRBJ2-1

CDR3 DNA: TGTGCCAGCAGCTTAGAGGCTGGGCAGGGGGCTCAAAGCGAGCAGTACTTC
CDR3 protein: CASSLEAGQGAQSEQYF
D gene: TRBD1
clone size: -
V gene: TRBV11-2
J gene: TRBJ2-7

CDR3 DNA: TGTGCCAGCAGATGGGACAGGGTGGGCGATGAGCAGTTCTTC
CDR3 protein: CASRWDRVGDEQFF
D gene: TRBD1
clone size: once
V gene: TRBV6-5
J gene: TRBJ2-1

CDR3 DNA: TGTGCCAGCAGCTTAGGAGGGTTGGAGACCCAGTACTTC
CDR3 protein: CASSLGGLETQYF
D gene: -
clone size: -
V gene: TRBV7-9
J gene: TRBJ2-5

CDR3 DNA: TGTGCCAGCAGCTTATTGGCTAGCGGGGGAGGAGAGACCCAGTACTTC
CDR3 protein: CASSLLASGGGETQYF
D gene: TRBD2
clone size: -
V gene: TRBV7-7
J gene: TRBJ2-5

CDR3 DNA: TGTGCCAGTACCCCCGAGGGTTCGCGCTCTAATCAGCCCCAGCATTTT
CDR3 protein: CASTPEGSRSNQPQHF
D gene: -
clone size: -
V gene: TRBV19
J gene: TRBJ1-5

CDR3 DNA: TGCGCCAGCAGACCGACGGACTTCAATCAGCCCCAGCATTTT
CDR3 protein: CASRPTDFNQPQHF
D gene: -
clone size: -
V gene: TRBV5-1
J gene: TRBJ1-5

CDR3 DNA: TGTGCCAGCAGCTTGGGTCCGGACCTCTCTGGAAACACCATATATTTT
CDR3 protein: CASSLGPDLSGNTIYF
D gene: -
clone size: -
V gene: TRBV5-4
J gene: TRBJ1-3

CDR3 DNA: TGCGCCAGCAGCTTGGCAGGGGACAGCTACGAGCAGTACTTC
CDR3 protein: CASSLAGDSYEQYF
D gene: TRBD1
clone size: -
V gene: TRBV5-1
J gene: TRBJ2-7

CDR3 DNA: TGTGCCATCTCCGGGGACACCTCCCTGAACACTGAAGCTTTCTTT
CDR3 protein: CAISGDTSLNTEAFF
D gene: -
clone size: -
V gene: TRBV10-3
J gene: TRBJ1-1

CDR3 DNA: TGTGCCAGCAGCAAAGGTAGTGGGGGGAGTCAACCTGGAAACACCATATATTTT
CDR3 protein: CASSKGSGGSQPGNTIYF
D gene: -
clone size: -
V gene: TRBV21-1
J gene: TRBJ1-3

CDR3 DNA: TGCGCCAGCGGCGGGACAGGGTCTCAAGAGACCCAGTACTTC
CDR3 protein: CASGGTGSQETQYF
D gene: TRBD1
clone size: once
V gene: TRBV5-1
J gene: TRBJ2-5

CDR3 DNA: TGTGCCAGCAGCTACCGCCCGGGGGGCCACACAGATACGCAGTATTTT
CDR3 protein: CASSYRPGGHTDTQYF
D gene: -
clone size: -
V gene: TRBV5-6
J gene: TRBJ2-3

CDR3 DNA: TGTGCCAGCAGCTTGAGGTGGGGCCCTAGCGGGGGCTACGAGCAGTACTTC
CDR3 protein: CASSLRWGPSGGYEQYF
D gene: TRBD2
clone size: -
V gene: TRBV5-4
J gene: TRBJ2-7

CDR3 DNA: TGTGCCAGCAGCTCGAGCGGGGAAGAGACCCAGTACTTC
CDR3 protein: CASSSSGEETQYF
D gene: TRBD2
clone size: -
V gene: TRBV11-1
J gene: TRBJ2-5

CDR3 DNA: TGTGCCAGCAGTCAACAGAAGAACTATGGCTACACCTTC
CDR3 protein: CASSQQKNYGYTF
D gene: -
clone size: -
V gene: TRBV6-1
J gene: TRBJ1-2

CDR3 DNA: TGTGCCAGTAGTAACCAGCAGGGTTCTGAAGCTTTCTTT
CDR3 protein: CASSNQQGSEAFF
D gene: -
clone size: -
V gene: TRBV19
J gene: TRBJ1-1

CDR3 DNA: TGTGCCAGCAGCGTAGCTCCAGGGGCGAACACTGAAGCTTTCTTT
CDR3 protein: CASSVAPGANTEAFF
D gene: -
clone size: -
V gene: TRBV9
J gene: TRBJ1-1

CDR3 DNA: TGTGCCAGCAGTGATTTCCCAGGGGGCGCGTTTGACCGGGGAGCTGTTTTT
CDR3 protein: CASSDFPGGAFDRGAVF
D gene: TRBD1
clone size: -
V gene: TRBV6-4
J gene: TRBJ2-2

CDR3 DNA: TGTGCCAGCATCGGACAGGGTATAACTGAAGCTTTCTTT
CDR3 protein: CASIGQGITEAFF
D gene: TRBD1
clone size: -
V gene: TRBV7-9
J gene: TRBJ1-1

CDR3 DNA: TGTGCCAGCACCCGGGAAGGAGATCAGCCCCAGCATTTT
CDR3 protein: CASTREGDQPQHF
D gene: -
clone size: once
V gene: TRBV6-6
J gene: TRBJ1-5